This T cell receptor beta chain stems from a study of PD-L1 blockade in urothelial cancer. Study-wide context: T cells numbered a median of roughly 150,000 in the blood samples. Broader study findings: Durable-benefit patients expanded tumor-associated blood clones more at 3 weeks.

For this clone: Its antigen is still unknown.

The germline V gene encodes CDR1 SNHLY and CDR2 FYNNEI. The V segment lost 7 bases and the J segment 3 bases; nucleotides outside the gene matches: 4. This CDR3 spans 13 amino acids. Assay used: immunoSEQ multiplex PCR; TCRdb lists only in-frame clones, some missing. The table includes 55,000 to 70,000 clones, approximately 80% detected once. The sequencing used PBMCs, collected around atezolizumab (anti-PD-L1) treatment. The clonotype comes from a man between 65 and 85 years old with urothelial cancer. The J gene is TRBJ2-3, the V gene TRBV2, with TRBD2 identical over 7 bases. The CDR3: CASNLAETDTQYF. CDR3 DNA sequence: TGTGCCAGCAACCTAGCGGAGACAGATACGCAGTATTTT.